Below, one T cell receptor (beta chain) is given with its context. The record originates from a study of brain T cells in children with intractable seizures. CDR1 and CDR2 from the germline V gene are SGHTA and FQGNSA. The CDR3 consists of 14 residues. The J segment lost 6 bases and the V segment lost 6 bases, leaving 5 bases of the junction unmatched. Some clones are missing from TCRdb's copy, which holds only in-frame ones; the method was immunoSEQ multiplex PCR. The data show just under 65,000 clones, with approximately 95% seen just once and more than 0.3% held by the top ten. Before surgery, patients took at least one anti-epileptic drug.

This rearrangement joins TRBV7-2 to TRBJ2-7; 13 bases line up with TRBD2. The sample in question was peripheral blood, obtained at surgery. This TCR was sampled from a boy under three years old with focal cortical dysplasia and intractable seizures. The CDR3 sequence is CASRILAGGPEQYF. CDR3 bases: TGTGCCAGCAGAATACTAGCGGGAGGGCCCGAGCAGTACTTC.